The clone carrying this T cell receptor beta chain came up a few times. Antigen: not known. This sample was included in a study of cytomegalovirus exposure and HLA in healthy donors. Across the whole study: An analysis done earlier identified 95 million to 140 million unique TCR beta sequences from approximately 200 million T cells.

Healthy bone marrow donors supplied every sample. Both 60 Vbeta primers and 13 Jbeta primers went into the PCR. TCRdb's table, derived via immunoSEQ multiplex PCR, lists solely in-frame clones and lacks some. The data show 150,000 or so clones, with approximately 78% seen just once and approximately 0.8% held by the top ten. Study results and caveats: Earlier findings revealed that most TCR beta V segments proved productive either about 87% or about 30% of the time. Later work showed greater clonal expansion in HLA-associated TCR beta chains than in equally common others.

The source is a woman aged 18-29 years in good health and CMV-seronegative. The material sequenced was PBMCs.

CDR3 sequence (DNA): TGTGCCAGCAGCTTGGGGGGCGTCAAAGTCACTGAAGCTTTCTTT. Translation: CASSLGGVKVTEAFF. The chain couples TRBV5-4 to TRBJ1-1; D possibly corresponds to TRBD1 (5 bases). With 0 bases removed from V and 4 bases from J, the gap between germline ends came to 13 bases. Germline V lookup: CDR1 SGHNT, CDR2 YYREEE (reference sequence). The CDR3 has 15 amino acids.